The clone carrying this T cell receptor beta chain was seen many times. Its antigen is unknown. The data belong to a study of read filtering for tumor transcriptome and immune sequencing. Study context: Patients were some 16 male and 11 to 15 female, mean age 65.9 years, range 47 to 80.

Overall study findings and caveats: Dropping single-read clonotypes raised IR-seq and RNA-seq shared-clonotype correlation. About four fifths of IR-seq clonotypes had a single read, yet these held roughly 3.7% of reads.

The library was built from roughly 400 ng RNA with molecular barcoded adaptors for alpha/delta and beta/gamma chains. Each CDR3 protein gets one entry after TCRdb re-called the reads with MiXCR. The sample consists of some 120,000 distinct CDR3 sequences, approximately 12% of them appearing once. At the time of active disease, bone marrow was collected from every patient. This CDR3 is built from 13 residues. Trimming cost V 3 bases and J 1 base, with 7 bases left between them. Germline CDR1 is DFQATT and CDR2 is SNEGSKA (reference sequence). Sequencing input: a population of CD138-negative cells sorted from bone marrow. The chain joins TRBV20-1 to TRBJ1-5; D is perhaps TRBD1 (5 bases). This TCR came from a donor at least 40 years old with multiple myeloma. For the CDR3, the DNA is TGCAGTGCTAGCTCAGGGAGCAATCAGCCCCAGCATTTT. Its translation is CSASSGSNQPQHF.